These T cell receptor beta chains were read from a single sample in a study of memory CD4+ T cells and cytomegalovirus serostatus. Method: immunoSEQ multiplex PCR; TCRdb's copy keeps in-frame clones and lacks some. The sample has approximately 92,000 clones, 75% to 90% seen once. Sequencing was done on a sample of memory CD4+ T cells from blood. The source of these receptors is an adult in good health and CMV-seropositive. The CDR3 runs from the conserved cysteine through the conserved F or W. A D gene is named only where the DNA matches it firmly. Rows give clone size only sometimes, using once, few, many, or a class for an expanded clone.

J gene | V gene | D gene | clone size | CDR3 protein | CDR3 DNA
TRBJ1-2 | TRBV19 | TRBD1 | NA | CASSIEGQGRVGYTF | TGTGCCAGTAGTATAGAAGGACAGGGCCGGGTCGGCTACACCTTC
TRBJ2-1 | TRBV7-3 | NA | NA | CASSLTGDSYNEQFF | TGTGCCAGCAGCTTAACGGGAGACTCCTACAATGAGCAGTTCTTC
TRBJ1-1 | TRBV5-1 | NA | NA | CASSLASNSRHMNTEAFF | TGCGCCAGCAGCTTGGCTTCCAACAGCAGACACATGAACACTGAAGCTTTCTTT
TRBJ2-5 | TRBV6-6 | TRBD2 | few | CASSYSGGVRAQTQYF | TGTGCCAGCAGTTACTCGGGGGGGGTCAGGGCCCAGACCCAGTACTTC
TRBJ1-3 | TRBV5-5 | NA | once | CASSLGPTGNTIYF | TGTGCCAGCAGCTTAGGACCGACTGGAAACACCATATATTTT
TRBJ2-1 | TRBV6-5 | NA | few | CASSYGGGGEQFF | TGTGCCAGCAGTTACGGAGGGGGCGGTGAGCAGTTCTTC
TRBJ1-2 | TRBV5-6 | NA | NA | CASLPLAGAAGYTF | TGTGCCAGCCTACCGCTTGCAGGGGCCGCCGGCTACACCTTC
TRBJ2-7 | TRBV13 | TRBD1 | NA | CASSSRGQGGYEQYF | TGTGCCAGCAGCTCGAGGGGACAGGGGGGCTACGAGCAGTACTTC
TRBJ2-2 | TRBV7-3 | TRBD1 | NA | CASSQGTGRTGELFF | TGTGCCAGCAGCCAGGGGACAGGGAGGACCGGGGAGCTGTTTTTT
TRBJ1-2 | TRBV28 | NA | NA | CASSLVKFGYTF | TGTGCCAGCAGTTTAGTGAAATTTGGCTACACCTTC
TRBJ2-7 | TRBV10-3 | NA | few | CAIRSDSLGQYF | TGTGCCATCAGATCGGATTCTCTTGGGCAGTACTTC
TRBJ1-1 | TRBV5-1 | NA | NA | CASSIGQNTEAFF | TGCGCCAGCAGCATAGGGCAGAACACTGAAGCTTTCTTT
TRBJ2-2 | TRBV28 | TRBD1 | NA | CAIPRIPGTGGGGELFF | TGTGCCATACCAAGAATTCCCGGGACAGGGGGTGGCGGGGAGCTGTTTTTT
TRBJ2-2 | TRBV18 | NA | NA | CASSPPFKKGVTGELFF | TGTGCCAGCTCACCACCGTTCAAGAAAGGGGTGACCGGGGAGCTGTTTTTT
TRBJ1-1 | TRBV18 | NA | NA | CASSPQGQVTEAFF | TGTGCCAGCTCACCACAGGGGCAAGTCACTGAAGCTTTCTTT
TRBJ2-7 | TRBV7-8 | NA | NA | CASSLVSVSYEQYF | TGTGCCAGCAGCTTAGTGTCAGTCTCCTACGAGCAGTACTTC
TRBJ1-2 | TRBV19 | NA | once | CASNSKWGNYGYTF | TGTGCCAGTAACTCTAAGTGGGGCAACTATGGCTACACCTTC
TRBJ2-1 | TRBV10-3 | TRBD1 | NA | CAINAGTGGQTEQFF | TGTGCCATCAACGCCGGGACAGGGGGGCAAACGGAGCAGTTCTTC
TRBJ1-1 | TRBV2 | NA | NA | CASNLRALTEAFF | TGTGCCAGCAACCTACGGGCTTTGACTGAAGCTTTCTTT
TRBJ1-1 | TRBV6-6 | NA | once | CASSSQANTEAFF | TGTGCCAGCAGTTCACAGGCGAACACTGAAGCTTTCTTT
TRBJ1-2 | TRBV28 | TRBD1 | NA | CASSLTGGGYGYTF | TGTGCCAGCAGTTTGACAGGGGGCGGATATGGCTACACCTTC
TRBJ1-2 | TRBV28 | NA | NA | CASTTFGGSEGRWDGYTF | TGTGCCAGCACCACCTTTGGAGGATCGGAGGGCAGGTGGGATGGCTACACCTTC
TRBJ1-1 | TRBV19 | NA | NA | CASSIFQVGEAFF | TGTGCCAGTAGTATCTTCCAAGTTGGTGAAGCTTTCTTT
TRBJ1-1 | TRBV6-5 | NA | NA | CASSYGDRPGTEAFF | TGTGCCAGCAGTTACGGAGACAGGCCTGGTACTGAAGCTTTCTTT
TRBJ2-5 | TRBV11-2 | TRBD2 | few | CASSLLAGNQETQYF | TGTGCCAGCAGCTTACTAGCGGGGAACCAAGAGACCCAGTACTTC
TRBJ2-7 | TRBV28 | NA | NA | CASRPGSRAYEQYF | TGTGCCAGCAGGCCGGGATCCCGGGCCTACGAGCAGTACTTC
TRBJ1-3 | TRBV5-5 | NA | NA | CASSLWGQGNTIYF | TGTGCCAGCAGCTTGTGGGGGCAAGGAAACACCATATATTTT
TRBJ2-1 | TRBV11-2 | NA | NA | CASSLRVGASYNEQFF | TGTGCCAGCAGCCTGAGGGTTGGGGCATCCTACAATGAGCAGTTCTTC
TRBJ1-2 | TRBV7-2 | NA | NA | CASSLPGGGYTF | TGTGCCAGCAGCCTGCCGGGGGGAGGCTACACCTTC
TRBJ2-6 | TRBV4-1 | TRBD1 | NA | CASSQARGLGSGANVLTF | TGCGCCAGCAGCCAGGCCAGGGGGTTAGGCTCTGGGGCCAACGTCCTGACTTTC
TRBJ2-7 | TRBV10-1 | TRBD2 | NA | CASSDGLAGAVKQYF | TGCGCCAGCAGTGACGGACTAGCGGGAGCCGTTAAGCAGTACTTC
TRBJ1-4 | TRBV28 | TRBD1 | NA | CASSRPDRGRFTTNEKLFF | TGTGCCAGCAGTCGACCTGACAGGGGGCGTTTCACAACTAATGAAAAACTGTTTTTT
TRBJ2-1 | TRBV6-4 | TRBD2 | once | CASSLNGGGSIDEQFF | TGTGCCAGCAGTTTAAACGGGGGGGGCAGCATCGATGAGCAGTTCTTC
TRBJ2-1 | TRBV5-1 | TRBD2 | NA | CASSSRPTSGSSDEQFF | TGCGCCAGCAGCTCCAGACCTACTAGCGGGAGTAGTGATGAGCAGTTCTTC
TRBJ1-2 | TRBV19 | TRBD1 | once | CASNPGGRLDYGYTF | TGTGCCAGTAACCCAGGGGGGCGCTTAGACTATGGCTACACCTTC
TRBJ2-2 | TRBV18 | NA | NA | CASSPLTAGELFF | TGTGCCAGCTCACCTCTAACCGCCGGGGAGCTGTTTTTT
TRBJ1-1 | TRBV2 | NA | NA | CASSDEGTTEAFF | TGTGCCAGCAGCGACGAGGGGACCACTGAAGCTTTCTTT
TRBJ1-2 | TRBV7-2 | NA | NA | CASALMLGYTF | TGTGCCAGCGCCCTCATGCTAGGCTACACCTTC
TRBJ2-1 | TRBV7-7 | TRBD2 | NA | CASSPGSIAGSYNEQFF | TGTGCTAGCAGCCCAGGGTCGATAGCGGGCTCCTACAATGAGCAGTTCTTC
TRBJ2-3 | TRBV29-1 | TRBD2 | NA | CSVLGGGGGRTDTQYF | TGCAGCGTCCTGGGAGGCGGGGGGGGTAGGACAGATACGCAGTATTTT
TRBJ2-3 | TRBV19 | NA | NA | CASSSWIHTDTQYF | TGTGCCAGTAGCTCGTGGATCCACACAGATACGCAGTATTTT
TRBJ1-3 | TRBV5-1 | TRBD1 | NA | CASGQQGLGNTIYF | TGCGCCAGCGGCCAACAGGGGTTGGGAAACACCATATATTTT